The subject of this entry is one T cell receptor (beta chain). The data were obtained in a study of blood T cell repertoires in COVID-19. Study-level background: Acute and convalescent COVID-19 specimens originated in the United States, Italy and Spain.

How the authors handled the data: Using reference gene primer amplification, nucleated cell counts were estimated. Generated by immunoSEQ multiplex PCR, the TCRdb table keeps only in-frame clones and is missing some. V and J calls and clone size are those listed in that table; D and trimming were worked out from the DNA. Here the sample spans a few hundred thousand clones, less than 90% being singletons. The trim removed 6 bases at V and 3 bases at J, leaving 4 bases unmatched. Per germline, CDR1 SNHLY and CDR2 FYNNEI. CDR3 length: 14 amino acids. The sequenced material came from peripheral blood. The receptor comes from a woman in her forties or fifties with acute or convalescent COVID-19. The rearrangement links TRBV2 to TRBJ2-7, with 11 bases lining up with TRBD2. In nucleotides, the CDR3 is TGTGCCAGCAGGTTACTAGCGGGAGACTACGAGCAGTACTTC. Protein: CASRLLAGDYEQYF.